This T cell receptor (beta chain) emerged from a study of CD8+ T cells in alopecia areata. Treatment defined: oral pan-JAK inhibitor, 5-10 mg twice daily. Extracted RNA was reverse transcribed into cDNA, the sequencing template. Profiled with immunoSEQ multiplex PCR; TCRdb holds only in-frame clones, not every one. The sample records fewer than 150,000 clones, less than 75% being singletons. Germline V gene sequence: CDR1 MNHNY, CDR2 SVGAGI (reference sequence). The CDR3 is made up of 10 amino acids. The V end lost 11 bases, the J end lost 6 bases, and 9 bases lay between the germline ends. The specimen comprised CD8+ T cells sorted from blood, sampled at week 4, from a patient treated with tofacitinib. The TCR was taken from a human donor with alopecia areata. The chain recombines TRBV6-6 with TRBJ2-3, with TRBD2 as a possible D gene (5 bases). The CDR3 region has the DNA TGTGCCGTCCGAGGGGATACGCAGTATTTT. Protein sequence: CAVRGDTQYF.